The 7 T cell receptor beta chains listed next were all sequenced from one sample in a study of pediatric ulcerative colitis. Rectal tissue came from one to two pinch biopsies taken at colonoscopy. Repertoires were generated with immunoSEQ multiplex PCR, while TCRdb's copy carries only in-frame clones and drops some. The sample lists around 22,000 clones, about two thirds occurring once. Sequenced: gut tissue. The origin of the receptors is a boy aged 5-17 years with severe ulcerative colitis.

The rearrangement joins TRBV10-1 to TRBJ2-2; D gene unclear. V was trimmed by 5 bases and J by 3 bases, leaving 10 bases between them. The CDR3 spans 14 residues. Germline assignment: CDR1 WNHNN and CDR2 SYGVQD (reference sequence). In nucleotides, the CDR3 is TGCGCCAGCAGTCCTAGACGGGACACCGGGGAGCTGTTTTTT. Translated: CASSPRRDTGELFF.

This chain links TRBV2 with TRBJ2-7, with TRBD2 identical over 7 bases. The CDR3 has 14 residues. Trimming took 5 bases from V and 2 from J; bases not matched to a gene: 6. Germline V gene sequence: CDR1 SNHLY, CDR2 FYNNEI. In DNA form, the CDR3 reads TGTGCCAGCAGTACCCGAAGCGGGGCCTACGAGCAGTACTTC. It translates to CASSTRSGAYEQYF.

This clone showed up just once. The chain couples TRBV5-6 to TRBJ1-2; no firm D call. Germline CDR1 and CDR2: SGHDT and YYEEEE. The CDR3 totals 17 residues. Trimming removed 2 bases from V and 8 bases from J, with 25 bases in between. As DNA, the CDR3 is TGTGCCAGCAGCTTTAGGCAGACGGCCGGGGTCGGATTCGGCTACACCTTC. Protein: CASSFRQTAGVGFGYTF.

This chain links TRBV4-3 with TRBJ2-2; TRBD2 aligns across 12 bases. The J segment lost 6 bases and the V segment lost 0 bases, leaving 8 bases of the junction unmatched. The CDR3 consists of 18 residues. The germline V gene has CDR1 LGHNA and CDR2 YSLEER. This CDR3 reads CASSQEGRRLAGAGELFF. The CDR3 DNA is TGCGCCAGCAGCCAAGAGGGAAGAAGACTAGCGGGGGCCGGGGAGCTGTTTTTT.

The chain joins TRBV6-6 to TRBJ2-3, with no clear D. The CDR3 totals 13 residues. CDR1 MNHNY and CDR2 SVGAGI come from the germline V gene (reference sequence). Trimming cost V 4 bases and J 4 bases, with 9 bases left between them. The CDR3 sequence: CASSFLRPDTQYF. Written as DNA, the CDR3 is TGTGCCAGCAGTTTTTTGAGACCAGATACGCAGTATTTT.

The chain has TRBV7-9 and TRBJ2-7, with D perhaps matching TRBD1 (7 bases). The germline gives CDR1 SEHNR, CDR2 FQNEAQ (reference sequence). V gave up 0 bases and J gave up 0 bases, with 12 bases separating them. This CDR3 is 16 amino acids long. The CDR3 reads CASSLASGGGSYEQYF. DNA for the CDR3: TGTGCCAGCAGCTTAGCTTCAGGGGGAGGCTCCTACGAGCAGTACTTC.

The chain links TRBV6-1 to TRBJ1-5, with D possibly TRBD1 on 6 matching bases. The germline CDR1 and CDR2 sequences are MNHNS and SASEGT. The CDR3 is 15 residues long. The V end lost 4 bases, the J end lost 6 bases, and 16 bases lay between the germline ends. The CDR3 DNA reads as TGTGCCAGCAGTGTTAGGGGGGCGGTAAGTCAGCCCCAGCATTTT. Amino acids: CASSVRGAVSQPQHF.